Listed below are T cell receptor beta chains from one sample, sequenced in a study of blood T cell repertoires in COVID-19. Produced via immunoSEQ multiplex PCR; TCRdb's table is partial and in-frame only. Among more than 350,000 clones listed, around 91% were seen once. Material for sequencing was PBMCs or T cells enriched from blood (not recorded which). All receptors come from a man younger than 35 who had recovered from COVID-19. The CDR3 runs from the conserved cysteine through the conserved F or W. The D gene is left open where the match is weak. For some rows the clone size is stated as once, few or many, or as a class when expanded; others skip it.

abundance: once
v_gene: TRBV2
d_gene: TRBD2
j_gene: TRBJ2-7
CDR3aa: CASSEGGGADEQYF
CDR3nt: TGTGCCAGCAGTGAAGGCGGGGGGGCCGACGAGCAGTACTTC

abundance: once
v_gene: TRBV11-2
d_gene: NA
j_gene: TRBJ1-1
CDR3aa: CASSFGGMNTEAFF
CDR3nt: TGTGCCAGCAGCTTCGGGGGGATGAACACTGAAGCTTTCTTT

abundance: NA
v_gene: TRBV12-3/TRBV12-4
d_gene: TRBD1
j_gene: TRBJ1-2
CDR3aa: CASSLEQGYGYTF
CDR3nt: TGTGCCAGCAGTTTGGAACAGGGGTATGGCTACACCTTC

abundance: NA
v_gene: TRBV4-1
d_gene: NA
j_gene: TRBJ2-3
CDR3aa: CASSIELPDTQYF
CDR3nt: TGCGCCAGCAGTATTGAGCTCCCAGATACGCAGTATTTT

abundance: NA
v_gene: TRBV7-8
d_gene: TRBD1
j_gene: TRBJ2-6
CDR3aa: CASSSSGGVGANVLTF
CDR3nt: TGTGCCAGCAGCTCCTCAGGGGGCGTTGGGGCCAACGTCCTGACTTTC

abundance: NA
v_gene: TRBV7-9
d_gene: TRBD2
j_gene: TRBJ2-1
CDR3aa: CASHSGRDEQFF
CDR3nt: TGTGCCAGTCATAGCGGGCGAGATGAGCAGTTCTTC

abundance: NA
v_gene: TRBV5-4
d_gene: NA
j_gene: TRBJ2-1
CDR3aa: CASSHLLSGNEQFF
CDR3nt: TGTGCCAGCAGCCACCTTCTATCCGGCAATGAGCAGTTCTTC

abundance: NA
v_gene: TRBV19
d_gene: NA
j_gene: TRBJ2-7
CDR3aa: CASNRQASSYEQYF
CDR3nt: TGTGCCAGTAACCGACAGGCGAGCTCCTACGAGCAGTACTTC

abundance: NA
v_gene: TRBV5-1
d_gene: TRBD1
j_gene: TRBJ2-2
CDR3aa: CASSFPRGRSYTGELFF
CDR3nt: TGCGCCAGCAGCTTCCCCAGGGGGCGCTCCTACACCGGGGAGCTGTTTTTT

abundance: NA
v_gene: TRBV7-9
d_gene: TRBD1
j_gene: TRBJ2-4
CDR3aa: CASSPTDRENIQYF
CDR3nt: TGTGCCAGCAGCCCGACGGACAGGGAAAACATTCAGTACTTC

abundance: NA
v_gene: TRBV7-6
d_gene: NA
j_gene: TRBJ2-3
CDR3aa: CASSSPSDDTQYF
CDR3nt: TGTGCCAGCAGCTCCCCTAGCGACGATACGCAGTATTTT

abundance: once
v_gene: TRBV19
d_gene: NA
j_gene: TRBJ2-7
CDR3aa: CASSIAGQDSYEQYF
CDR3nt: TGTGCCAGTAGTATAGCCGGCCAGGACTCCTACGAGCAGTACTTC

abundance: once
v_gene: TRBV6-5
d_gene: NA
j_gene: TRBJ1-2
CDR3aa: CASTSSTDYGYTF
CDR3nt: TGTGCCAGCACCTCGTCGACAGACTATGGCTACACCTTC

abundance: NA
v_gene: TRBV18
d_gene: TRBD1
j_gene: TRBJ2-3
CDR3aa: CASSLRQGTNQIRTDTQYF
CDR3nt: TGTGCCAGCTCACTCCGACAGGGAACTAATCAGATTCGCACAGATACGCAGTATTTT

abundance: NA
v_gene: TRBV3-1/TRBV3-2
d_gene: TRBD1
j_gene: TRBJ1-4
CDR3aa: CASSLRGTGVNEKLFF
CDR3nt: TGTGCCAGCAGCCTCAGGGGGACAGGGGTTAATGAAAAACTGTTTTTT

abundance: NA
v_gene: TRBV2
d_gene: NA
j_gene: TRBJ1-5
CDR3aa: CASHVEGQPQHF
CDR3nt: TGTGCCAGCCACGTGGAGGGTCAGCCCCAGCATTTT

abundance: NA
v_gene: TRBV11-2
d_gene: NA
j_gene: TRBJ1-2
CDR3aa: CASSLVAKLGYTF
CDR3nt: TGTGCCAGCAGCTTAGTCGCTAAGTTAGGCTACACCTTC

abundance: NA
v_gene: TRBV6-2/TRBV6-3
d_gene: TRBD1
j_gene: TRBJ1-5
CDR3aa: CASSSDRFHQPQHF
CDR3nt: TGTGCCAGCAGCTCGGACAGGTTCCATCAGCCCCAGCATTTT

abundance: NA
v_gene: TRBV30
d_gene: TRBD1
j_gene: TRBJ2-2
CDR3aa: CAWSGQGTGELFF
CDR3nt: TGTGCCTGGAGCGGACAGGGAACCGGGGAGCTGTTTTTT

abundance: NA
v_gene: TRBV7-9
d_gene: TRBD1
j_gene: TRBJ1-2
CDR3aa: CASSASGQGNYGYTF
CDR3nt: TGTGCCAGCAGCGCATCCGGACAGGGGAACTATGGCTACACCTTC

abundance: NA
v_gene: TRBV28
d_gene: TRBD2
j_gene: TRBJ2-1
CDR3aa: CASSLWGRGSSYNEQFF
CDR3nt: TGTGCCAGCAGTTTATGGGGTCGCGGGAGCTCGTACAATGAGCAGTTCTTC

abundance: NA
v_gene: TRBV4-1
d_gene: TRBD1
j_gene: TRBJ1-1
CDR3aa: CASSQLQGSNTEAFF
CDR3nt: TGCGCCAGCAGCCAACTACAGGGGTCGAACACTGAAGCTTTCTTT